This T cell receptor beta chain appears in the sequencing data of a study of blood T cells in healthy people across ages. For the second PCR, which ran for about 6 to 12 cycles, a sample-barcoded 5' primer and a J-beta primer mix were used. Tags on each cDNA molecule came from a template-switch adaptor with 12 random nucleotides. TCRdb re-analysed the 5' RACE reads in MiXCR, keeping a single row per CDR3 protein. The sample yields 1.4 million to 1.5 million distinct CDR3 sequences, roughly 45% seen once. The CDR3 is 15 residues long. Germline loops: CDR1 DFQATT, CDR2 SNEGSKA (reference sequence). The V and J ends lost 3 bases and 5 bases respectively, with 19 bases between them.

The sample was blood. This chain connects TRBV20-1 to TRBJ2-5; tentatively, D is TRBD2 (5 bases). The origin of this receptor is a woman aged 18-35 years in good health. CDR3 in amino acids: CSARWAEGQMETQYF. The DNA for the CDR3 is TGCAGTGCTAGGTGGGCCGAGGGCCAAATGGAGACCCAGTACTTC.